A selection of T cell receptor beta chains follows, all from one sample in a study of control samples from healthy donors and cancer patients. Measured with immunoSEQ multiplex PCR; TCRdb has only the in-frame clones, and not every one. The sample contains some 120,000 clones, about 93% of which appear only once. Source material: blood. The source is a man aged 18 to 35 in good health. Each CDR3 is given with its conserved first and last residue.

>13|TRBV3-1/TRBV3-2
CASSPNEDRKAFF
>15|TRBV7-2
CASSWGQGAGYGYTF
>13|TRBV12-3/TRBV12-4
CASSFARTGELFF
>13|TRBV6-5
CASSYRGEQPQHF
>13|TRBV19
CASTTTGTGELFF
>15|TRBV27
CATRDSGGTGETQYF
>15|TRBV6-2/TRBV6-3
CASSGGTGVTDTQYF
>15|TRBV11-2
CASSLSDGATNEQFF
>12|TRBV11-3
CASSRGDQPQHF
>15|TRBV7-6
CASSLGRQGPYEQYF
>15|TRBV9
CASSPASGSLETQYF
>14|TRBV24-1
CATSPRTLNNEQFF
>13|TRBV6-5
CASDGIGTGELFF
>13|TRBV30
CAWSAMDYYGYTF
>13|TRBV11-3
CASSRSERETQYF
>13|TRBV3-1/TRBV3-2
CASSETYTDTQYF